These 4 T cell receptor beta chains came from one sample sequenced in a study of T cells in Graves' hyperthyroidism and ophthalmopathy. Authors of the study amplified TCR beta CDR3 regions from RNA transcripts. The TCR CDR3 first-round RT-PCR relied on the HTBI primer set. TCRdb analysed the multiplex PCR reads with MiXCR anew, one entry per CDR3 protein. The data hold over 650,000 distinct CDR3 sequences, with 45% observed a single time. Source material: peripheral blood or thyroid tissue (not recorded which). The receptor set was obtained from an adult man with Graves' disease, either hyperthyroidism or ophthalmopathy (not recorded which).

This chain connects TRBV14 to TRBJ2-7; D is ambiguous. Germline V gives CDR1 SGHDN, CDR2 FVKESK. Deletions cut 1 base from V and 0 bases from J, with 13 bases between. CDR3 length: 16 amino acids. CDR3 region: CASSQVSWSHSYEQYF. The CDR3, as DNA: TGTGCCAGCAGCCAAGTTTCGTGGAGCCACTCCTACGAGCAGTACTTC.

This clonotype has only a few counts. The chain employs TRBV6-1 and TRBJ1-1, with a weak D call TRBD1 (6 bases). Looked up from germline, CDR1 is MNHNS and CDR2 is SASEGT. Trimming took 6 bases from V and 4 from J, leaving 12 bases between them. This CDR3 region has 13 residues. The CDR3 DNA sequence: TGTGCCAGCAGGCAGGGGTTCGGCACTGAAGCTTTCTTT. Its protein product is CASRQGFGTEAFF.

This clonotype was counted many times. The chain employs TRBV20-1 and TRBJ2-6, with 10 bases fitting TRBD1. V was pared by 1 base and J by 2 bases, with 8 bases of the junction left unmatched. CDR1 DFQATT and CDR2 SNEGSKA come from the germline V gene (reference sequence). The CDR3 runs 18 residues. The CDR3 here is CSARGPGTGEPGANVLTF. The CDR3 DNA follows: TGCAGTGCTAGAGGACCCGGGACAGGGGAACCTGGGGCCAACGTCCTGACTTTC.

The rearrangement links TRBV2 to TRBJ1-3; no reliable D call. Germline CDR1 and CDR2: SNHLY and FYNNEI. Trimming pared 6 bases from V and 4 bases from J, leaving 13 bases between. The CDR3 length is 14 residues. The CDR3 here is CASSQDGVGNTIYF. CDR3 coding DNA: TGTGCCAGCAGCCAAGATGGGGTCGGAAACACCATATATTTT.